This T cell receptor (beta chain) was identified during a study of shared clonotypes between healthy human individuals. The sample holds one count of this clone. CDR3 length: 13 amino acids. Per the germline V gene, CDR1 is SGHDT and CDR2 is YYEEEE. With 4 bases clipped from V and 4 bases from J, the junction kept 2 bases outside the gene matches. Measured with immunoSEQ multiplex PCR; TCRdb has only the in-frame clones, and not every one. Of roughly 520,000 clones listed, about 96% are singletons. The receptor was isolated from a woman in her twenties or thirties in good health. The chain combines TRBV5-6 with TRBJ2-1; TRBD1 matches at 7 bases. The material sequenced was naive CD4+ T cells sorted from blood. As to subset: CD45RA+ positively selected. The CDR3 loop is CASSGDSYNEQFF. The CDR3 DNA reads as TGTGCCAGCAGCGGGGACAGTTACAATGAGCAGTTCTTC.